Described below is a single T cell receptor (beta chain) sequence and its context. These data originate in a study of blood T cell repertoires in COVID-19. Authors' data handling: By means of reference gene primer amplification, nucleated cell counts were estimated. TCRdb's table, derived via immunoSEQ multiplex PCR, lists solely in-frame clones and lacks some. V and J calls plus clone size are reproduced from that table; the DNA served to infer D and trimming. The sample yields 200,000 to 250,000 clones, roughly 76% seen once. V was pared by 6 bases and J by 2 bases, with 6 bases of the junction left unmatched. The germline CDR1 and CDR2 sequences are SNHLY and FYNNEI. This CDR3 is 14 amino acids long.

The chain is built from TRBV2 and TRBJ2-7; 8 bases agree with TRBD2. The clonotype originates from a human donor in a cohort sampled during active COVID-19. Material for sequencing was peripheral blood. The CDR3 DNA sequence: TGTGCCAGCAGAAAGCGGGAGTCCCCCTACGAGCAGTACTTC. Protein: CASRKRESPYEQYF. Full variable domain (remainder filled in from reference TRBV2 and TRBJ2-7): EPEVTQTPSHQVTQMGQEVILRCVPISNHLYFYWYRQILGQKVEFLVSFYNNEISEKSEIFDDQFSVERPDGSNFTLKIRSTKLEDSAMYFCASRKRESPYEQYFGPGTRLTVT.